This T cell receptor (beta chain) was captured by sequencing in a study of blood T cell repertoires in COVID-19 (dated by TCRdb to between 2020 and 2021). In terms of the full investigation: Samples covering the acute and convalescent phases of COVID-19 were provided by collaborators in the United States, Italy and Spain. A freely available public database, intended as a resource for researchers studying the immune response to SARS-CoV-2, is where the repertoires were released. Samples were obtained from the ongoing ImmuneRACE study (first 160 participants) and from roughly 1,300 subjects provided by 6 global collaborators. The material from the prospective study consisted of cDNA or gDNA derived from T cells, B-cell-depleted T cells, or PBMCs. HLA class I and class II types, where available, came from metadata supplied by the sample provider rather than from assay-based typing. Deeply sampled blood TCRbeta repertoires from subjects exposed to, actively infected with, or recovered from COVID-19 were included in the dataset. Sample metadata almost always included a de-identified subject ID, COVID-19 status, age in years and sex. The full study reports these points: The amount of clinical and demographic metadata varied by source and participant and was provided uncurated.

Remarks on this clone: The target of this receptor is not known. Base qualities are not at hand, and no much larger clone is one base apart.

V and J are truncated by 5 bases and 3 bases respectively, leaving an intervening sequence of 13 bases. From the cysteine through the phenylalanine, the CDR3 covers 14 amino acids. Of the read, only the CDR3 DNA is kept; its 42 bases are in frame from base 1. The germline V gene (reference sequence) specifies LNHDA as CDR1 and SQIVND as CDR2. TCRbeta CDR3 regions were amplified from genomic DNA using the immunoSEQ Assay, a bias-controlled multiplex PCR. Turning to the authors' computational methods: The number of nucleated cells in each sample was estimated from the amplification of reference gene primers within the assay. To quantify the absolute abundance of each unique TCRbeta CDR3 rearrangement, sequence reads were collapsed and filtered. For each sample, productive Simpson clonality was calculated as the square root of Simpson's diversity index across productive rearrangements. In TCRdb, the immuneACCESS table is reduced to in-frame sequences with V and J assigned. These tables do not hold every clone; where another copy was compared, an unresolved V gene accounts for under half, and the others remain unexplained. V and J calls and clone size come straight from that table; D and trimming were deduced from the DNA. The sample profile shows 250,000 to 350,000 clones; approximately 84% of them were found once. Jointly, the top ten make up around 14% of the sample.

One collaborating source in Seattle enrolled patients during active infection and followed them longitudinally through the course of disease. Each collaborating institution followed its own protocols to collect whole blood in K2EDTA tubes. For TCRbeta analysis, collaborators shipped samples as frozen whole blood, isolated PBMCs, or DNA extracted from either of those sample types. Sequenced input: peripheral blood. The chain was built from TRBV19 and TRBJ1-2, with no confident D gene call. This TCR was recovered from a person aged 65 to 85 with COVID-19, enrolled during active disease. CDR3 region: CASSHREIDYGYTF. The DNA is as follows: TGTGCCAGTAGTCATCGAGAGATAGACTATGGCTACACCTTC.